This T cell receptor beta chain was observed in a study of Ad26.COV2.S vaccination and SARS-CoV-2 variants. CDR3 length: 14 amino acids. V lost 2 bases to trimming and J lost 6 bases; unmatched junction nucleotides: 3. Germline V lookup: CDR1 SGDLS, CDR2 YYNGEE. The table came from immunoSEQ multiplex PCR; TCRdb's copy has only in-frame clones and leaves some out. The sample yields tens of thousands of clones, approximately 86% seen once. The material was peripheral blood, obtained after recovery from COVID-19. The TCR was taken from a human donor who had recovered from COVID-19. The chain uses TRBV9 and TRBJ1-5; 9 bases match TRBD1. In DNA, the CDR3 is TGTGCCAGCAGCGTGGGGACAGGGAGTCAGCCCCAGCATTTT. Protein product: CASSVGTGSQPQHF.